The clone carrying this T cell receptor beta chain was picked up many times. Its antigen is unknown. This record belongs to a study of T cells in Graves' hyperthyroidism and ophthalmopathy. J lost 1 base, V lost 11 bases, and 3 bases had no gene match. Germline CDR1 reads SEHNR; CDR2 reads FQNEAQ (reference sequence). The CDR3 runs 12 residues. Graves' hyperthyroidism qualified as stable when ophthalmopathy did not progress within 18 months. Patients aged 18 to 65 had newly diagnosed hyperthyroidism of under 2 months' duration. Clinical symptoms, serum thyroxine, TRAb, thyroid ultrasound and orbital computed tomography established diagnosis. RNA transcripts yielded amplified TCR beta CDR3 regions. The TCR CDR3 first-round RT-PCR relied on the HTBI primer set. TCRdb itself ran the multiplex PCR reads through MiXCR, one entry per CDR3 protein. The repertoire holds 500,000 to 750,000 distinct CDR3 sequences, with about 15% as singletons.

Study conclusions and caveats: Ophthalmopathy was told apart from stable hyperthyroidism by a 13 V-J model.

Material: blood. The TCR originated in a woman aged 25 to 45 with Graves' hyperthyroidism. The chain employs TRBV7-9 and TRBJ2-3, with TRBD1 identical over 7 bases. The CDR3 protein is CAAGGGTDTQYF. The DNA of the CDR3 is TGTGCCGCAGGGGGTGGCACAGATACGCAGTATTTT. The complete variable domain, with remaining parts taken from reference TRBV7-9 and TRBJ2-3, reads DTGVSQNPRHKITKRGQNVTFRCDPISEHNRLYWYRQTLGQGPEFLTYFQNEAQLEKSRLLSDRFSAERPKGSFSTLEIQRTEQGDSAMYLCAAGGGTDTQYFGPGTRLTVL.